These T cell receptor beta chains were read from a single sample in a study of blood T cell repertoires in COVID-19. Sequenced by immunoSEQ multiplex PCR; TCRdb stores in-frame clones only, minus some. The sample records under 50,000 clones, roughly 70% being singletons. The sample was peripheral blood. The receptors derive from a man of 80 years or more with acute or convalescent COVID-19. CDR3s include the opening cysteine and the closing phenylalanine or tryptophan. The order of the fields is V gene, clone size, D gene, J gene, CDR3 DNA, CDR3 protein. The D gene is left open where the match is weak. Clone size appears in some rows only: once, few, many, or a class for an expanded clone.

V: TRBV9
size: .
D: .
J: TRBJ2-1
DNA: TGTGCCAGCAGCGTAAGTAGAGGACGGGGGAGCTCCTACAATGAGCAGTTCTTC
CDR3: CASSVSRGRGSSYNEQFF

V: TRBV19
size: few
D: TRBD1
J: TRBJ1-6
DNA: TGTGCCAGTAGGGACAGGGACAATTCACCCCTCCACTTT
CDR3: CASRDRDNSPLHF

V: TRBV5-4
size: .
D: TRBD1
J: TRBJ1-2
DNA: TGTGCCAGCAGCCCGCTAGGGGGCTATGTTGGCTACACCTTC
CDR3: CASSPLGGYVGYTF

V: TRBV6-1
size: .
D: .
J: TRBJ1-1
DNA: TGTGCCAGCAGCGAAGAGCGTAGAAACCAAGCTTTCTTT
CDR3: CASSEERRNQAFF

V: TRBV12-5
size: .
D: .
J: TRBJ1-1
DNA: TGTGCTAGTGGTTTGGGGCTGAACACTGAAGCTTTCTTT
CDR3: CASGLGLNTEAFF

V: TRBV7-2
size: .
D: TRBD1
J: TRBJ1-2
DNA: TGTGCCAGCAGCTCAGACAGGGGAAGTGGCTACACCTTC
CDR3: CASSSDRGSGYTF

V: TRBV11-2
size: .
D: TRBD2
J: TRBJ2-3
DNA: TGTGCCAGCAGCCCCGGGACTAGCGGGAGTGAGGATACGCAGTATTTT
CDR3: CASSPGTSGSEDTQYF

V: TRBV6-5
size: .
D: TRBD1
J: TRBJ1-1
DNA: TGTGCCAGCAACCCGACAGGGGAGGGCACTGAAGCTTTCTTT
CDR3: CASNPTGEGTEAFF

V: TRBV4-3
size: .
D: .
J: TRBJ2-5
DNA: TGCGCCAGCAGCCAAAATGGACAAACCGAAGAGACCCAGTACTTC
CDR3: CASSQNGQTEETQYF

V: TRBV11-2
size: few
D: .
J: TRBJ1-1
DNA: TGTGCCAGCAGCTTTTATCCTGCTGAAGCTTTCTTT
CDR3: CASSFYPAEAFF

V: TRBV7-2
size: .
D: TRBD1
J: TRBJ2-1
DNA: TGTGCCAGCAGCTTTGACAGGGACAATGAGCAGTTCTTC
CDR3: CASSFDRDNEQFF

V: TRBV10-2
size: .
D: TRBD1
J: TRBJ1-3
DNA: TGCGCCAGCAGAGGGACAGGCGGTTCTGGAAACACCATATATTTT
CDR3: CASRGTGGSGNTIYF

V: TRBV5-1
size: .
D: .
J: TRBJ1-6
DNA: TGCGCCAGCCAATCAGATCTGTATAATTCACCCCTCCACTTT
CDR3: CASQSDLYNSPLHF

V: TRBV6-4
size: once
D: TRBD2
J: TRBJ2-2
DNA: TGTGCCAGCAGTAGACTAGCGGGGGAAACCGGGGAGCTGTTTTTT
CDR3: CASSRLAGETGELFF

V: TRBV27
size: .
D: .
J: TRBJ2-1
DNA: TGTGCCAGCAGCATAACCCAGGGGGGCAATGAGCAGTTCTTC
CDR3: CASSITQGGNEQFF

V: TRBV5-5
size: .
D: TRBD1
J: TRBJ1-4
DNA: TGTGCCAGCAGCATTTCACAGGGGCGGGGTGAAAAACTGTTTTTT
CDR3: CASSISQGRGEKLFF

V: TRBV9
size: .
D: TRBD1
J: TRBJ1-2
DNA: TGTGCCAGCAGCCTCGACAGGGGCAGCTATGGCTACACCTTC
CDR3: CASSLDRGSYGYTF

V: TRBV5-5
size: .
D: .
J: TRBJ2-2
DNA: TGTGCCAGCAGCTCAGAGGGGGGGCAGGGGGAGCTGTTTTTT
CDR3: CASSSEGGQGELFF

V: TRBV5-1
size: .
D: TRBD2
J: TRBJ2-3
DNA: TGCGCCAGCCAAGCTTCACCAGCGGGGGGGCCCGCAGATACGCAGTATTTT
CDR3: CASQASPAGGPADTQYF

V: TRBV6-5
size: .
D: .
J: TRBJ1-2
DNA: TGTGCCAGCAGTTACGAACTTAACTATGGCTACACCTTC
CDR3: CASSYELNYGYTF

V: TRBV5-1
size: .
D: TRBD1
J: TRBJ1-1
DNA: TGCGCCAAGGACAGGAAGAACACTGAAGCTTTCTTT
CDR3: CAKDRKNTEAFF

V: TRBV5-1
size: .
D: .
J: TRBJ1-6
DNA: TGCGCCAGCAGCTTGGGGCAGGGTGGGTCACCCCTCCACTTT
CDR3: CASSLGQGGSPLHF

V: TRBV5-1
size: few
D: TRBD1
J: TRBJ1-4
DNA: TGCGCCAGCAGCCAGGGGACAGGCGATGCAACTAATGAAAAACTGTTTTTT
CDR3: CASSQGTGDATNEKLFF

V: TRBV4-3
size: .
D: TRBD1
J: TRBJ2-7
DNA: TGCGCCAGCAGCCAAGGACAGGGCGGGCAGTACTTC
CDR3: CASSQGQGGQYF

V: TRBV10-2
size: few
D: .
J: TRBJ2-4
DNA: TGCGCCAGCAGTGAGTCGGGTCAGACTCTCATTCAGTACTTC
CDR3: CASSESGQTLIQYF

V: TRBV9
size: .
D: .
J: TRBJ1-2
DNA: TGTGCCAGCAGATTAACTGGGGGGTTCGGAGGCTACACCTTC
CDR3: CASRLTGGFGGYTF

V: TRBV5-1
size: .
D: .
J: TRBJ2-7
DNA: TGCGCCAGCAGCTTGGCCTTCGGGGAGACCTACGAGCAGTACTTC
CDR3: CASSLAFGETYEQYF

V: TRBV6-2/TRBV6-3
size: .
D: TRBD1
J: TRBJ2-7
DNA: TGTGCCAGCAGTTTCCTAGGACAGGCTACCTACGAGCAGTACTTC
CDR3: CASSFLGQATYEQYF

V: TRBV7-2
size: .
D: .
J: TRBJ1-1
DNA: TGTGCCAGCACCAGAACAGTGAACACTGAAGCTTTCTTT
CDR3: CASTRTVNTEAFF